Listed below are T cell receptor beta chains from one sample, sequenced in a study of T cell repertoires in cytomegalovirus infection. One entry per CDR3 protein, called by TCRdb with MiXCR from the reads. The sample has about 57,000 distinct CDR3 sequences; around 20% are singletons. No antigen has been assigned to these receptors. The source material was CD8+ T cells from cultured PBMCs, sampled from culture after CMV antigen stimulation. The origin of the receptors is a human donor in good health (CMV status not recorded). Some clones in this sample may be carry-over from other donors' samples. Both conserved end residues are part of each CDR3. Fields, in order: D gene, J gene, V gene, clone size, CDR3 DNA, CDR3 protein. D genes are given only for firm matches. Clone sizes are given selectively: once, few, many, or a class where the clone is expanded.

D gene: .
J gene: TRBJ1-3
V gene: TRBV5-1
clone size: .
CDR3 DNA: TGCGCCAGCAGCCCGGACACATACTCTGGAAACACCATATATTTT
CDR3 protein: CASSPDTYSGNTIYF

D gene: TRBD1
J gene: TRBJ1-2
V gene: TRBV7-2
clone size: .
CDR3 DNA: TGTGCCAGCAGCTTGTTCGAGGGGGCGGGCTATGGCTACACCTTC
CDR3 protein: CASSLFEGAGYGYTF

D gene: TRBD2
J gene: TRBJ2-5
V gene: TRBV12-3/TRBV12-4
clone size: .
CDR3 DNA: TGTGCCAGCAGTCTCCGTGCGGGGGGGCGAGAGACCCAGTACTTC
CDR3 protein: CASSLRAGGRETQYF

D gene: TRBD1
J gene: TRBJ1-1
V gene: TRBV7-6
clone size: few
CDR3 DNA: TGTGCCAGCAGCCACCATGACAGGGACTTTATGAACACTGAAGCTTTCTTT
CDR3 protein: CASSHHDRDFMNTEAFF

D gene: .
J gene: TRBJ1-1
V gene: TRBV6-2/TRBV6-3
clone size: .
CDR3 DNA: TGTGCCAGCAATGTTGGGATTTACACTGAAGCTTTCTTT
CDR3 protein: CASNVGIYTEAFF

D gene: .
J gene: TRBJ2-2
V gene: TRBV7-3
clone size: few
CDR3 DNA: TGTGCCAGCAGCTTATTTGTGGGGATTACAGCGGAGGGGAGTACCACCGGGGAGCTGTTTTTT
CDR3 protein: CASSLFVGITAEGSTTGELFF

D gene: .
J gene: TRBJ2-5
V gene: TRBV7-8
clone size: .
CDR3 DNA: TGTGCCAGCAGCTTAAATTTGCGGCAAGAGACCCAGTACTTC
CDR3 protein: CASSLNLRQETQYF

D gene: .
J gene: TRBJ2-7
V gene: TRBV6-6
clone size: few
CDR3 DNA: TGTGCCAGCAGGAACCCTTACGAGCAGTACTTC
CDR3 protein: CASRNPYEQYF

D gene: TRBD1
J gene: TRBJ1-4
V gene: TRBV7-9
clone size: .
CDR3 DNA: TGTGCCAGCAGCTCAGGGGGAAGAAATGAAAAACTGTTTTTT
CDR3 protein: CASSSGGRNEKLFF

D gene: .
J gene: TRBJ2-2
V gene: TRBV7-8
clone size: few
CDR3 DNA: TGTGCCAGCAGCTTAGTCGGACTCTCGGGGGAGAACACCGGGGAGCTGTTTTTT
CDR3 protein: CASSLVGLSGENTGELFF

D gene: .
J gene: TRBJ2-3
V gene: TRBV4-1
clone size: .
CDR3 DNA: TGCGCCAGCAGCCAAGTAAGGGGGGAGGATACGCAGTATTTT
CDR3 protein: CASSQVRGEDTQYF

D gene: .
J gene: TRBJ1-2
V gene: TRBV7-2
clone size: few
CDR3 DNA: TGTGCCAGCAGCTTCGGGAATAACTATGGCTACACCTTC
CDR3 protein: CASSFGNNYGYTF

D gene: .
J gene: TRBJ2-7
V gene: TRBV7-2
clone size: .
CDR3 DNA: TGTGCCAGCAGCCCGCTCGGCCTGACTCCCTACGAGCAGTACTTC
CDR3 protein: CASSPLGLTPYEQYF

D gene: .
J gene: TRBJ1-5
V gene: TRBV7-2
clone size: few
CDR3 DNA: TGTGCCAGCAGCTTAGGGGTACAGGGCTATAGCAATCAGCCCCAGCATTTT
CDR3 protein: CASSLGVQGYSNQPQHF

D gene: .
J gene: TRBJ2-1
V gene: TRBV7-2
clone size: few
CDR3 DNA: TGTGCCAGCAGCTTAGCGCTACGACGGAACAATGAGCAGTTCTTC
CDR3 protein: CASSLALRRNNEQFF

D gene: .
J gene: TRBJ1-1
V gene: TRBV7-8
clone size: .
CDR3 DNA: TGTGCCAGCAGCTTAGCCAGGGGTGCGGGGAGCACTGAAGCTTTCTTT
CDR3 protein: CASSLARGAGSTEAFF

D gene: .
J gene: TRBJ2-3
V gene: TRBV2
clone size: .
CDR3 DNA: TGTGCCAGCATGGGAGCGGGCACAGATACGCAGTATTTT
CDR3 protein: CASMGAGTDTQYF

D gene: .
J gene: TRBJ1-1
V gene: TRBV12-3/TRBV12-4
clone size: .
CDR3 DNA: TGTGCCAGCAGTTTAGATTTCGGGCAACGGACTGAAGCTTTCTTT
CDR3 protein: CASSLDFGQRTEAFF

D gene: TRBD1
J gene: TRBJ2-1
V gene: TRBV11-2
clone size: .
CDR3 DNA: TGTGCCAGCAGCTCCGCCGGAGGACAGGCTCCTTACAATGAGCAGTTCTTC
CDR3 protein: CASSSAGGQAPYNEQFF

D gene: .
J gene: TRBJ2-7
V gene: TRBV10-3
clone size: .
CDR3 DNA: TGTGCCATCAGTGAAGCGGGCAAATACGAGCAGTACTTC
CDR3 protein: CAISEAGKYEQYF

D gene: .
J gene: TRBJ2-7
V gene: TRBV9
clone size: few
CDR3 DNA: TGTGCCAGCAGCGTAGACGGGAGAACAGACGACGAGCAGTACTTC
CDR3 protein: CASSVDGRTDDEQYF

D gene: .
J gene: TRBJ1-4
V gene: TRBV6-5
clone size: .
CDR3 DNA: TGTGCCAGCAGTTACGGGGTTAATGAAAAACTGTTTTTT
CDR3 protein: CASSYGVNEKLFF

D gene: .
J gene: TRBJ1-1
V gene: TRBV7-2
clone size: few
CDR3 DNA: TGTGCCAGCAGCTTAATAATGAACACTGAAGCTTTCTTT
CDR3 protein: CASSLIMNTEAFF

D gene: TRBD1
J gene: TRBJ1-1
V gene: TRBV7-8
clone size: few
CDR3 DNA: TGTGCCAGCAGCTTAGCCCGGCTGGGACAGTGGAACACTGAAGCTTTCTTT
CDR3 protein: CASSLARLGQWNTEAFF

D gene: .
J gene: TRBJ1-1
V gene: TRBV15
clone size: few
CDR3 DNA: TGTGCCACCAGCAGATATGGGGATCCGAACACTGAAGCTTTCTTT
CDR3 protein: CATSRYGDPNTEAFF

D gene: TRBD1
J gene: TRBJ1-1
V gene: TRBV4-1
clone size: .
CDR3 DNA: TGCGCCAGCAGCCCCCCAGGGGGCTTTGAAGCTTTCTTT
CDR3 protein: CASSPPGGFEAFF

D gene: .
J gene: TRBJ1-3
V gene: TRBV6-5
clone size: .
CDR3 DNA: TGTGCCAGCAGTTCCGAACCACAGGGTTCTGGAAACACCATATATTTT
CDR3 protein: CASSSEPQGSGNTIYF

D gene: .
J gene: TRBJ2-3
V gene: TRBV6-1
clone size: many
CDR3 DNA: TGTGCCAGCAGCTGGGGGGGGGCCTGGGATACGCAGTATTTT
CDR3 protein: CASSWGGAWDTQYF

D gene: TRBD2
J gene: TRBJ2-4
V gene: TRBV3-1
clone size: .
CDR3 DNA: TGTGCCAGCAGCCAAGGCCTAGCGGGGATAGGAAACATTCAGTACTTC
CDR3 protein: CASSQGLAGIGNIQYF

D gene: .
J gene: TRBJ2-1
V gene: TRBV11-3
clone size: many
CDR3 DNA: TGTGCCAGCAGCTTCGGACCCGAAAACCAGTTCTTC
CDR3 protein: CASSFGPENQFF

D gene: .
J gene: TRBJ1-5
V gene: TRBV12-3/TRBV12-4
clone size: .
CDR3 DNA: TGTGCCAGCAGCCTTCCTCCCCGTCAGCCCCAGCATTTT
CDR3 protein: CASSLPPRQPQHF

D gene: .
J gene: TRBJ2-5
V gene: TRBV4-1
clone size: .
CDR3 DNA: TGCGCCAGCAGCCAAGAAGGGCGGGGAGGAGGACAAGAGACCCAGTACTTC
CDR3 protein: CASSQEGRGGGQETQYF

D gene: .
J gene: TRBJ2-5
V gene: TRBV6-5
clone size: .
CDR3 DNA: TGTGCCAGCAGTAAAAGGACAGAGCAAGAGACCCAGTACTTC
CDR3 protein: CASSKRTEQETQYF

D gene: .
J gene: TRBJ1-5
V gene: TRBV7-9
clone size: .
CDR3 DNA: TGTGCCAGCACAATAGGGGATAGCAATCAGCCCCAGCATTTT
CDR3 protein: CASTIGDSNQPQHF

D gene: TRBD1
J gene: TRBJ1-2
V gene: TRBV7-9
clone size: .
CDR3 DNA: TGTGCCAGCAGCTCCATAAAGGGGGACAGGGGCACCTGGTCCTATGGCTACACCTTC
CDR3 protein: CASSSIKGDRGTWSYGYTF

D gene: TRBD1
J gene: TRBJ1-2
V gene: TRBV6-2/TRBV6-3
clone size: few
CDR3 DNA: TGTGCCAGCAGTTACGGGACAGGGTGGAACTATGGCTACACCTTC
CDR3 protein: CASSYGTGWNYGYTF

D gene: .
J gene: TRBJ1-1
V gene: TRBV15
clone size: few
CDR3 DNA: TGTGCCACCAGCAGCAGGGTGGGGAACACTGAAGCTTTCTTT
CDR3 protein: CATSSRVGNTEAFF

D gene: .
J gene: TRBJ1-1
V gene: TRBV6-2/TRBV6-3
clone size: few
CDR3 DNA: TGTGCCAGCAGTTACTCGTCCGCCGGGCGGGGAGCTTTCTTT
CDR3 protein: CASSYSSAGRGAFF

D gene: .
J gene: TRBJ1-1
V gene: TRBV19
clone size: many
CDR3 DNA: TGTGCCAGTAGTATAGGGACAATTACTCTTAACACTGAAGCTTTCTTT
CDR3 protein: CASSIGTITLNTEAFF

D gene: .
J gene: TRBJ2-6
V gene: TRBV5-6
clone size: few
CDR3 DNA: TGTGCCAGCAGCTCCTTAGACAGAAGGACCTCTGGGGCCAACGTCCTGACTTTC
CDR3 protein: CASSSLDRRTSGANVLTF

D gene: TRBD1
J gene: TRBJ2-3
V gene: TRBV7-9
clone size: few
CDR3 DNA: TGTGCCAGCAGCGACCGGGACAGCCCTTCGGGGAGCACAGATACGCAGTATTTT
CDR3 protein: CASSDRDSPSGSTDTQYF

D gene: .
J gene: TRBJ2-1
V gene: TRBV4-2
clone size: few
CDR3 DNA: TGTGCCAGCAGCCAAGGCCCTTGGCAGTTCTTC
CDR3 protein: CASSQGPWQFF

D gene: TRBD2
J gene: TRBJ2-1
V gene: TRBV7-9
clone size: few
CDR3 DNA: TGTGCCAGCAGCCCGCGTTCAGCGGGAGGGCCCAATGAGCAGTTCTTC
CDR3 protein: CASSPRSAGGPNEQFF

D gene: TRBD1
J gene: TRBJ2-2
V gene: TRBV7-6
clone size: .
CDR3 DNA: TGTGCCAGCAGCTTTATACAGGGGGCCACGAACACCGGGGAGCTGTTTTTT
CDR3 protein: CASSFIQGATNTGELFF

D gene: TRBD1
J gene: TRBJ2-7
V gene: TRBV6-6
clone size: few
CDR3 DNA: TGTGCCAGCAGTTATTCAGGGGGTGGCTACGAGCAGTACTTC
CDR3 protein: CASSYSGGGYEQYF